This TCR beta chain was profiled in a study of T-cell reconstitution after alpha-beta-depleted transplantation in children. Overall study results and limits: In some patients, recipient T cells and intrathymic progenitors surviving conditioning explained high day-60 diversity.

Using unique molecular identifiers, the investigators prepared the TCRbeta library. TCRdb redid the calling of the PCR reads with MiXCR, one entry per CDR3 protein. This table has about 210,000 distinct CDR3 sequences, about 15% appearing once. Trimming cost V 5 bases and J 7 bases; bases outside gene matches: 18. The CDR3 loop spans 17 amino acids. CDR1 and CDR2 from the germline V gene are SGHTA and FQGNSA. This clonotype was found a few times. Its specificity is unknown. The TCR sequence derives from a male patient between 2 and 10 years old who had a stem cell transplant for acute lymphoblastic leukemia, so the T cells may come from the graft donor. The sample consisted of PBMCs, mostly from graft donor cells, taken 360 days after TCRalphabeta/CD19-depleted stem cell transplant. The chain joins TRBV7-2 to TRBJ1-2, with TRBD1 identical over 8 bases. The CDR3 spells CASSIGQGEGRYGGYTF. In DNA form, the CDR3 reads TGTGCCAGCAGCATCGGACAGGGCGAAGGGCGTTATGGTGGCTACACCTTC.